This T cell receptor beta chain was obtained from a study of neurological immune-mediated disorders. Whole-study context: The study included around 35 multiple sclerosis patients, about 30 relapsing-remitting and 3 secondary progressive.

Notes on the study in general: It was the repertoires of 18 of 34 multiple sclerosis patients that phylogenetic grouping placed in one related-CDR3 cluster, which is a possible signature. HTLV-1-associated myelopathy displayed the greatest TCR clonal expansion, and multiple sclerosis exhibited the smallest, lower than that of healthy controls.

A single run covered 15-18 subjects with over 180 million TCR-beta sequences. TCRdb reprocessed the 5' RACE reads with MiXCR, giving one entry per CDR3 protein. The sample lists 80,000 to 100,000 distinct CDR3 sequences; around 3.6% were seen once. Germline loops: CDR1 DFQATT, CDR2 SNEGSKA (reference sequence). CDR3 length: 13 amino acids. The V and J ends lost 2 bases and 3 bases respectively, with 9 bases between them. This clonotype was counted ten times or more. Its target is unknown. The sample taken for sequencing was PBMCs. The gene calls are TRBV20-1 and TRBJ2-3, with a possible D match to TRBD2 (6 bases). The clonotype was recovered from a woman aged 45-65 years with multiple sclerosis. The DNA for the CDR3 is TGCAGTGCTAGACGGACTATTACAGATACGCAGTATTTT. Protein: CSARRTITDTQYF.